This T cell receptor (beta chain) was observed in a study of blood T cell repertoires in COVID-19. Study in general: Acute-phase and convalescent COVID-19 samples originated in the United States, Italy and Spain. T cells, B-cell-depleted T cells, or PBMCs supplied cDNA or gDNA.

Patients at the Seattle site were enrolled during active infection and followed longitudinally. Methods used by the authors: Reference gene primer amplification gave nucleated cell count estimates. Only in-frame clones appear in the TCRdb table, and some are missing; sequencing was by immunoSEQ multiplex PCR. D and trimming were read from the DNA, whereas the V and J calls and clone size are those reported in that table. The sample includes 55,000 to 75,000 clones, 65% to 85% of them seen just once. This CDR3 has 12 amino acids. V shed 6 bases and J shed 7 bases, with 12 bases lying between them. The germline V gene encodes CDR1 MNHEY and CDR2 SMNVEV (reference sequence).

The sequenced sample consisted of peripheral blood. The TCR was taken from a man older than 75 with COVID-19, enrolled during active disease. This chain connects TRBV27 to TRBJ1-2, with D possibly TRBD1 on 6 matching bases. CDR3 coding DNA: TGTGCCAGCAGATCCGAAGGGGGTGGCTACACCTTC. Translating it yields CASRSEGGGYTF.